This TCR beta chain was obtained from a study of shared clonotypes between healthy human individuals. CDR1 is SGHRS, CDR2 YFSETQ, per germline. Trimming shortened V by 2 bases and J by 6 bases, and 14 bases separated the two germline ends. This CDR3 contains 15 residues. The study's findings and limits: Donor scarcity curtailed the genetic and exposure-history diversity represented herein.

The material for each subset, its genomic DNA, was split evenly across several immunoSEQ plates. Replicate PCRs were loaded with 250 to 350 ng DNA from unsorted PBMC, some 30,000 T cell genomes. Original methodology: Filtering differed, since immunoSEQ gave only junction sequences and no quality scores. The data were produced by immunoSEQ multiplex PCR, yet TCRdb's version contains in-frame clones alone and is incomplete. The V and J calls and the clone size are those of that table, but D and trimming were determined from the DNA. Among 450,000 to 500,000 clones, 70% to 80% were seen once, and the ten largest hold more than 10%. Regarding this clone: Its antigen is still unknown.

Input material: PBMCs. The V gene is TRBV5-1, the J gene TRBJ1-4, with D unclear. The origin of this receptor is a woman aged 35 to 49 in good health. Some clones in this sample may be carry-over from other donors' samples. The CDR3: CASSLQPPGDEKLFF. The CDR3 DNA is TGCGCCAGCAGCTTACAGCCACCCGGGGATGAAAAACTGTTTTTT.